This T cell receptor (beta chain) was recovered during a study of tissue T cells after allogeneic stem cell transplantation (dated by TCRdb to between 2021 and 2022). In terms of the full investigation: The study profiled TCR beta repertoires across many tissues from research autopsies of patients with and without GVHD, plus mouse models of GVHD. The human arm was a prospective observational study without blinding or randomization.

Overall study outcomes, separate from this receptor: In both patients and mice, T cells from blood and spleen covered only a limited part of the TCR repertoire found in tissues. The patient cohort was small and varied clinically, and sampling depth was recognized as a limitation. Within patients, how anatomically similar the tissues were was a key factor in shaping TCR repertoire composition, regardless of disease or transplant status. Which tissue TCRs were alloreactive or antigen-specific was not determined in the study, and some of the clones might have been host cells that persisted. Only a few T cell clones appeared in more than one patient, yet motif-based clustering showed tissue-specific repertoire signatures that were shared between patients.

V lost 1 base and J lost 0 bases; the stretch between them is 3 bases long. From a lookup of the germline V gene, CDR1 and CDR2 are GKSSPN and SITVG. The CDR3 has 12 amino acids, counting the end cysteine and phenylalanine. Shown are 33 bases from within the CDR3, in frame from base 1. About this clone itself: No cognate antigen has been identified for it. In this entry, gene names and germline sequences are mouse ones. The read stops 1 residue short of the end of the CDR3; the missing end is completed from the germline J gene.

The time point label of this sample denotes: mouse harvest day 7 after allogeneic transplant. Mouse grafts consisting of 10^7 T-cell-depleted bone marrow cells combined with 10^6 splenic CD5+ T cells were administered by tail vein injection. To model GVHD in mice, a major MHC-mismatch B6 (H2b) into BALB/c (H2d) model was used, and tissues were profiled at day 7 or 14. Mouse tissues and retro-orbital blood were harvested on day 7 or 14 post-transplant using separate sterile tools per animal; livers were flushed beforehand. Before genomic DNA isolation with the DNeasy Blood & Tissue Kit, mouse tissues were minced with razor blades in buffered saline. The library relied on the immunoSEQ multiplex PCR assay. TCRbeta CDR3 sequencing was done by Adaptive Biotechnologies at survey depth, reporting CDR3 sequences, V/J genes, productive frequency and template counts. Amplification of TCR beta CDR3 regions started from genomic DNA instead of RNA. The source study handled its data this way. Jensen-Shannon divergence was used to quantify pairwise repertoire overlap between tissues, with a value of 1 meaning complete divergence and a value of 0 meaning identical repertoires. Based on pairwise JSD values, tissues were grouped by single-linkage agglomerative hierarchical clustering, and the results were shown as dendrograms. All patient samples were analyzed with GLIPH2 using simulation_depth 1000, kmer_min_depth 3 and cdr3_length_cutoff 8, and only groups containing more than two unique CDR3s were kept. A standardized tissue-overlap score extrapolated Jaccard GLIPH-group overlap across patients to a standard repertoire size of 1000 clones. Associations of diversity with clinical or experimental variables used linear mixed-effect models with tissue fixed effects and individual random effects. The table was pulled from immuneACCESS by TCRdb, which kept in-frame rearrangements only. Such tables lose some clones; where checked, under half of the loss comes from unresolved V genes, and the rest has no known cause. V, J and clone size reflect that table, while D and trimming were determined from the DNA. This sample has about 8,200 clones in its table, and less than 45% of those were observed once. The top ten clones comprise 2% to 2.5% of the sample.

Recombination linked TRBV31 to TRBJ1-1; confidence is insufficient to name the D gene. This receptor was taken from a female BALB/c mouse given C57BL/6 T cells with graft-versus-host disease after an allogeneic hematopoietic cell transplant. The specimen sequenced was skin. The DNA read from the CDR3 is TGTGCCTGGAGTCGACAGAACACAGAAGTCTTC. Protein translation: CAWSRQNTEVF. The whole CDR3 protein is CAWSRQNTEVFF. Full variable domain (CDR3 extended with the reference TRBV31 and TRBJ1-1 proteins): AQTIHQWPVAEIKAVGSPLSLGCTIKGKSSPNLYWYWQATGGTLQQLFYSITVGQVESVVQLNLSASRPKDDQFILSTEKLLLSHSGFYLCAWSRQNTEVFFGKGTRLTVV.